This TCR beta chain stems from a study of cytomegalovirus exposure and HLA in healthy donors. Note on this clone: Its antigen remains unknown.

Healthy bone marrow donors supplied every sample. A multiplex PCR was run with 60 Vbeta primers and 13 Jbeta primers. The method was immunoSEQ multiplex PCR; TCRdb's version includes in-frame clones alone and lacks a portion of them. Here the sample spans over 200,000 clones, 82% being singletons. Deletions cut 2 bases from V and 1 base from J, with 15 bases between. The length of the CDR3 is 16 residues. In germline, CDR1 is MDHEN, CDR2 SYDVKM. Findings and caveats of the study: A later analysis found common viral pathogens apparently linked to several of the most significant clusters. About 87% or about 30% of the time was how often most TCR beta V segments were productive, according to an earlier analysis. A further, later analysis showed that HLA-associated TCR beta chains (compared with equally common others) were more clonally expanded.

V is TRBV28 and J is TRBJ2-7, with D tentatively TRBD2 (6 bases). This clonotype was sampled from a woman aged 40 to 49 in good health and CMV-seronegative. Input material: PBMCs. CDR3 nucleotide sequence: TGTGCCAGCAGTTTACTAGGGACTGATCCATCCTACGAGCAGTACTTC. Translating gives CASSLLGTDPSYEQYF. The complete variable domain, with remaining parts taken from reference TRBV28 and TRBJ2-7, reads DVKVTQSSRYLVKRTGEKVFLECVQDMDHENMFWYRQDPGLGLRLIYFSYDVKMKEKGDIPEGYSVSREKKERFSLILESASTNQTSMYLCASSLLGTDPSYEQYFGPGTRLTVT.